These T cell receptor beta chains were read from a single sample in a study of monozygotic twins with inflammatory bowel disease. No DNA is given; TCRdb re-called the 5' RACE reads and lists each CDR3 protein once. The table lists 400,000 to 500,000 distinct CDR3 sequences. The sequenced material came from blood. All receptors come from a human donor with ulcerative colitis or Crohn's disease, or a healthy co-twin of an affected twin (not recorded which). Each CDR3 is given with its conserved first and last residue. Each record gives: V gene, J gene, CDR3 protein.

v_gene: TRBV7-9
j_gene: TRBJ1-1
CDR3aa: CASSLAGRGDTEAFF

v_gene: TRBV5-1
j_gene: TRBJ2-6
CDR3aa: CASSSSEGANVLTF

v_gene: TRBV4-2
j_gene: TRBJ2-5
CDR3aa: CASSQEASGTWETQYF

v_gene: TRBV5-1
j_gene: TRBJ2-7
CDR3aa: CASSGRVSSDEQYF

v_gene: TRBV7-9
j_gene: TRBJ2-1
CDR3aa: CASSQFVGAHEQFF

v_gene: TRBV24-1
j_gene: TRBJ2-5
CDR3aa: CATSDLALADIQETQYF

v_gene: TRBV20-1
j_gene: TRBJ2-1
CDR3aa: CSARTSGRGKQFF

v_gene: TRBV11-2
j_gene: TRBJ1-6
CDR3aa: CASSELGDPNSPLHF

v_gene: TRBV3-1
j_gene: TRBJ2-2
CDR3aa: CASSQTGELFF

v_gene: TRBV5-1
j_gene: TRBJ2-7
CDR3aa: CASSLETSSQYF

v_gene: TRBV14
j_gene: TRBJ2-1
CDR3aa: CASSQVAGSYNEQFF

v_gene: TRBV7-9
j_gene: TRBJ2-3
CDR3aa: CASSQVGTTDTQYF

v_gene: TRBV28
j_gene: TRBJ2-7
CDR3aa: CASSSPLAGRDYEQYF

v_gene: TRBV6-5
j_gene: TRBJ2-3
CDR3aa: CASSYLAALADTQYF

v_gene: TRBV7-2
j_gene: TRBJ2-7
CDR3aa: CASSPQTGLAGEQYF

v_gene: TRBV28
j_gene: TRBJ1-2
CDR3aa: CASRVDTDYGYTF

v_gene: TRBV6-1
j_gene: TRBJ1-2
CDR3aa: CASSLGITVTHGYGYTF

v_gene: TRBV12-3/TRBV12-4
j_gene: TRBJ2-7
CDR3aa: CASSFPRGEQYF

v_gene: TRBV3-1
j_gene: TRBJ1-1
CDR3aa: CASSQTGGGRTEAFF

v_gene: TRBV29-1
j_gene: TRBJ1-2
CDR3aa: CSVSQDRYGYTF

v_gene: TRBV19
j_gene: TRBJ1-2
CDR3aa: CASSRKLPGTGGSRYGYTF

v_gene: TRBV7-2
j_gene: TRBJ2-3
CDR3aa: CASSLGGTLRTDTQYF

v_gene: TRBV4-2
j_gene: TRBJ2-3
CDR3aa: CASSQAPTDTQYF

v_gene: TRBV15
j_gene: TRBJ2-7
CDR3aa: CATSRDFYYEQYF

v_gene: TRBV15
j_gene: TRBJ1-1
CDR3aa: CATSRRSGDTEAFF

v_gene: TRBV5-6
j_gene: TRBJ2-1
CDR3aa: CASSPGLALTYNEQFF

v_gene: TRBV4-3
j_gene: TRBJ2-5
CDR3aa: CASSQEVRGREETQYF

v_gene: TRBV7-2
j_gene: TRBJ2-7
CDR3aa: CASRRDRGRNYEQYF

v_gene: TRBV10-2
j_gene: TRBJ2-7
CDR3aa: CASSVLRTSWNEQYF

v_gene: TRBV19
j_gene: TRBJ2-5
CDR3aa: CASKRGGLRETQYF

v_gene: TRBV9
j_gene: TRBJ2-3
CDR3aa: CASSVSPSTDTQYF

v_gene: TRBV3-1
j_gene: TRBJ1-3
CDR3aa: CASSQVSLGARGNTIYF

v_gene: TRBV7-6
j_gene: TRBJ2-2
CDR3aa: CASSLTTGSNTGELFF

v_gene: TRBV7-9
j_gene: TRBJ2-1
CDR3aa: CASSSPDRYNEQFF

v_gene: TRBV7-9
j_gene: TRBJ2-2
CDR3aa: CASSLQGRTGELFF

v_gene: TRBV11-1
j_gene: TRBJ2-5
CDR3aa: CASSLERSWETQYF